There are a few counts of the clone carrying this T cell receptor beta chain. This sample is drawn from a study of T cells in Graves' hyperthyroidism and ophthalmopathy. RNA transcripts gave rise to amplified TCR beta CDR3 regions. In the first-round RT-PCR of the TCR CDR3, the HTBI primer set was used. TCRdb re-analysed the multiplex PCR reads in MiXCR, keeping a single row per CDR3 protein. Of about 400,000 distinct CDR3 sequences detected, over 10% appear once; the ten largest clones hold 9.2%. V dropped 0 bases and J dropped 8 bases, with 9 bases sitting between them. Looked up from germline, CDR1 is SGHNT and CDR2 is YYREEE (reference sequence). There are 13 residues in the CDR3.

The V and J genes are TRBV5-4 and TRBJ1-3; maybe TRBD1 (5 bases). The sequence was collected from a woman aged 18-35 years with Graves' hyperthyroidism. The sample was blood. Here the CDR3 DNA reads TGTGCCAGCAGCTTGGATTGGGGCGACACCATATATTTT. Translated: CASSLDWGDTIYF.